Sequencing of this T cell receptor beta chain was carried out in a study of blood T cell repertoires in COVID-19. Whole-study context: The United States, Italy and Spain supplied acute and convalescent COVID-19 samples. PBMCs, B-cell-depleted T cells, or T cells provided the cDNA or gDNA that made up the material.

Source study methods: How many nucleated cells were present was estimated from reference gene primer amplification. Here immunoSEQ multiplex PCR was the method, and the copy in TCRdb shows in-frame clones only, minus some. D and trimming come from the DNA, and the V and J calls and clone size come from that table. The sample contains more than 110,000 clones, around 87% of which appear only once. Losses at the gene ends were 3 bases for V and 5 bases for J; bases not matched to a gene: 4. The CDR3 sequence is 14 residues long. Germline CDR1 reads SGHTA; CDR2 reads FQGTGA. The sequenced sample consisted of peripheral blood. This TCR derives from a human donor in a cohort sampled during active COVID-19. The V and J genes are TRBV7-3 and TRBJ2-5; 9 bases map to TRBD2. The CDR3 loop reads CASSFSSGGETQYF. The CDR3, as DNA: TGTGCCAGCAGCTTCTCCAGCGGGGGGGAGACCCAGTACTTC.